Listed below are T cell receptor beta chains from one sample, sequenced in a study of shared clonotypes between healthy human individuals. Libraries were prepared by immunoSEQ multiplex PCR; TCRdb keeps only in-frame clonotypes and omits some of them. The sample lists some 2.1 million clones; 90% to 95% were seen once. Sequencing input: naive CD8+ T cells from PBMCs. The origin of the receptors is a man between 18 and 29 years old in good health. Some clones in this sample may be carry-over from other donors' samples. Both conserved end residues are part of each CDR3. A D gene is named only where the DNA matches it firmly. Clone size is stated in some rows and not others, as once, few, many or a class when expanded.

TRBV6-5	NA	NA	TRBJ2-5	TGTGCCAGCAGCCTAGTTCGGCGCGAGGAGACCCAGTACTTC	CASSLVRREETQYF
TRBV11-1	once	NA	TRBJ2-7	TGTGCCAGCAGCGCCGCAGGGGACTCCTACGAGCAGTACTTC	CASSAAGDSYEQYF
TRBV30	NA	NA	TRBJ2-7	TGTGCCTGGAGGGGACCTTACGGGGTAGACGAGCAGTACTTC	CAWRGPYGVDEQYF
TRBV7-9	NA	NA	TRBJ1-4	TGTGCCAGCACCCCGGACCTTAATGAAAAACTGTTTTTT	CASTPDLNEKLFF
TRBV4-3	NA	TRBD1	TRBJ2-7	TGCGCCAGCAGCCAGGGGACAGGGTGGTACTACGAGCAGTACTTC	CASSQGTGWYYEQYF
TRBV29-1	NA	NA	TRBJ1-3	TGCAGCGCATACGGGTTGGGGTATCGGGGAAACACCATATATTTT	CSAYGLGYRGNTIYF
TRBV27	NA	NA	TRBJ2-3	TGTGCCAGCAGTCCCCGAGGGGATACGCAGTATTTT	CASSPRGDTQYF
TRBV9	NA	NA	TRBJ2-7	TGTGCCAGCAGCACAGGGTTCGTCGCCTACGAGCAGTACTTC	CASSTGFVAYEQYF
TRBV19	NA	TRBD2	TRBJ2-7	TGTGCCAGTAGTATACGGCTAGCGGTGTACGAGCAGTACTTC	CASSIRLAVYEQYF
TRBV28	NA	TRBD1	TRBJ1-5	TGTGCCAGCATTTGGAGCAGGGGGACTCAGCCCCAGCATTTT	CASIWSRGTQPQHF
TRBV5-4	NA	NA	TRBJ1-1	TGTGCCAGCAGCTTTGCGGAGAACACTGAAGCTTTCTTT	CASSFAENTEAFF
TRBV4-3	NA	NA	TRBJ2-5	TGCGCCAGCAGCCGCCTTACAGACAGGTCGCAAGAGACCCAGTACTTC	CASSRLTDRSQETQYF
TRBV28	NA	NA	TRBJ2-2	TGTGCCAGCAGTTTACGACACTGGAACACCGGGGAGCTGTTTTTT	CASSLRHWNTGELFF
TRBV29-1	NA	TRBD2	TRBJ2-1	TGCAGCGTTGCTGTGGGACTAGCGCCGGGGTACAATGAGCAGTTCTTC	CSVAVGLAPGYNEQFF
TRBV5-1	NA	TRBD1	TRBJ2-7	TGCGCCAGCAGCTCCCGTTCGAGCCTGACAGGGGAGGCCTACGAGCAGTACTTC	CASSSRSSLTGEAYEQYF
TRBV4-2	NA	NA	TRBJ2-6	TGTGCCAGCAGCCAAGATATCTTATTGGGGATAATGGGGCCTGGGGCCAACGTCCTGACTTTC	CASSQDILLGIMGPGANVLTF